This T cell receptor (beta chain) is from a study of CD8 T cells in Susac syndrome. The RNA, about 0.5 to 1 ug, was put through reverse transcription using random hexamers. TCRdb independently ran MiXCR on the immunoSEQ multiplex PCR reads; one entry per CDR3 protein. This sample yields approximately 190,000 distinct CDR3 sequences, of which around 96% are seen a single time; 0.093% belongs to the top ten. Per the germline V gene, CDR1 is MNHEY and CDR2 is SMNVEV (reference sequence). The V gene end was trimmed by 2 bases and the J gene end by 4 bases; junction bases not matched to a gene: 7. There are 15 residues in the CDR3. The CD8+ and CD4+ T cells were negatively isolated, with the TEMRA cells enriched by FACS.

The J gene is TRBJ2-7, the V gene TRBV27; 8 bases align to TRBD2. The TCR originated in a human donor with multiple sclerosis. Sequencing input: CD4+ T cells from PBMCs. The CDR3 loop is CASSLKGGGPYEQYF. CDR3 sequence (DNA): TGTGCCAGCAGTTTAAAGGGCGGGGGGCCATACGAGCAGTACTTC.